Below, 5 T cell receptor beta chains from the same sample are listed, as sequenced in a study of shared clonotypes between healthy human individuals. Sequencing was performed with immunoSEQ multiplex PCR; in TCRdb, only in-frame clones are kept and a portion is missing. The table lists some 740,000 clones, over 90% of them singletons, with less than 25% in the top ten. Naive CD8 populations comprised CD45RO-negative cells positively selected for CCR7, excluding terminally differentiated effector memory CD45RA+ cells. Sequencing input: naive CD8+ T cells sorted from blood. The receptors here all came from a man younger than 45 in good health.

The chain is built from TRBV13 and TRBJ2-1, with D perhaps matching TRBD2 (6 bases). V shed 3 bases and J shed 4 bases, with 13 bases lying between them. The germline V gene has CDR1 PRHDT and CDR2 FYEKMQ (reference sequence). The CDR3 consists of 15 residues. CDR3: CASSFTDAGYNEQFF. The CDR3 nucleotides read TGTGCCAGCAGCTTTACCGATGCGGGGTACAATGAGCAGTTCTTC.

This rearrangement joins TRBV11-2 to TRBJ2-6; D is unclear. V dropped 0 bases and J dropped 4 bases, with 13 bases sitting between them. Germline V gene sequence: CDR1 SGHAT, CDR2 FQNNGV. The CDR3 has 17 amino acids. The DNA for the CDR3 is TGTGCCAGCAGCTTAGAGGCTTCCATGGGGGGGGCCAACGTCCTGACTTTC. It translates to CASSLEASMGGANVLTF. Full variable domain (outside the CDR3, taken from reference TRBV11-2 and TRBJ2-6): EAGVAQSPRYKIIEKRQSVAFWCNPISGHATLYWYQQILGQGPKLLIQFQNNGVVDDSQLPKDRFSAERLKGVDSTLKIQPAKLEDSAVYLCASSLEASMGGANVLTFGAGSRLTVL.

The gene calls are TRBV13 and TRBJ2-7; no reliable D call. Per germline, CDR1 PRHDT and CDR2 FYEKMQ (reference sequence). Trimming left V 5 bases short and J 2 bases short, with 7 bases between. CDR3 size: 12 residues. The CDR3 DNA reads TGTGCCAGCAGCGTCACTCCCTACGAGCAGTACTTC. It yields the protein CASSVTPYEQYF.

As regards this clone: No DNA is shown, since the ends of the CDR3 on it are uncertain; the CDR3 is the one TCRdb lists. The V and J genes are TRBV29-1 and TRBJ1-1; the tabulated D call, TRBD1, remains unverified against the DNA. 14 amino acids form the CDR3, both terminal residues included. Germline CDR1 is SQVTM and CDR2 is ANQGSEA. Here the CDR3 reads CSVGPGQMNTEAFF.

V is TRBV6-5 and J is TRBJ1-1; D unclear. The CDR3 covers 14 residues. Trimming removed 4 bases from V and 0 bases from J, with 9 bases in between. Per the germline V gene, CDR1 is MNHEY and CDR2 is SVGAGI. As DNA, the CDR3 is TGTGCCAGCAGTTTAAGCTCCGTGAACACTGAAGCTTTCTTT. Translating it yields CASSLSSVNTEAFF.